The 13 T cell receptor beta chains given below trace back to one sample, sequenced in a study of CD8+ T cells in alopecia areata. Investigators isolated RNA and reverse transcribed it into cDNA to act as the sequencing template. Clones were sequenced by immunoSEQ multiplex PCR, and TCRdb holds only the in-frame ones, with some missing. The sample records over 200,000 clones, more than 45% being singletons. Sequencing was performed on CD4+ T cells sorted from blood, taken at week 0. These receptors were obtained from a human donor with alopecia areata.

This chain connects TRBV4-1 to TRBJ1-5; D call uncertain. The germline CDR1 and CDR2 sequences are MGHRA and YSYEKL. The length of the CDR3 is 15 residues. V lost 0 bases to trimming and J lost 11 bases, with 17 bases between them. The CDR3 loop reads CASSQDAAVSSAQHF. In nucleotides, the CDR3 is TGCGCCAGCAGCCAAGATGCGGCCGTAAGCAGTGCCCAGCATTTT.

The chain is built from TRBV11-2 and TRBJ2-5, with 10 bases fitting TRBD2. This CDR3 has 14 residues. V shed 4 bases, J shed 2 bases, and the junction held 1 base outside the gene matches. The V gene's germline CDR1 is SGHAT and CDR2 FQNNGV. Here the CDR3 reads CASSSLAGQETQYF. In nucleotides, the CDR3 is TGTGCCAGCAGCTCACTAGCGGGGCAAGAGACCCAGTACTTC.

J is TRBJ2-3 and V is TRBV29-1; 7 positions agree with TRBD2. The CDR3 runs to 14 residues. Looked up from germline, CDR1 is SQVTM and CDR2 is ANQGSEA. Trimming at V came to 3 bases and at J to 4 bases, leaving 7 bases not matched to a gene. The CDR3 here is CSVDRRLAPDTQYF. The CDR3 DNA follows: TGCAGCGTTGATCGCAGACTAGCCCCAGATACGCAGTATTTT.

For this clone: An end of the junction does not agree with germline; a read error may underlie this. This rearrangement joins TRBV7-6 to TRBJ2-5, with D hard to call. Per the germline V gene, CDR1 is SGHVS and CDR2 is FNYEAQ. The CDR3 length is 13 residues. The CDR3 DNA sequence: TGTGCTAGCAGCTTAAACTTTCAAGAGACCCAGTACTTC. Translated, it gives CASSLNFQETQYF.

This clone was found many times. The chain joins TRBV6-1 to TRBJ2-4; no reliable D call. V was shortened by 5 bases and J by 7 bases, with 12 bases between the two germline ends. Per germline, CDR1 MNHNS and CDR2 SASEGT. The CDR3 length is 13 residues. The CDR3 bases are TGTGCCAGCAGTTCCGCCTTGGCCAACATTCAGTACTTC. This encodes CASSSALANIQYF.

This clone has a single count. The chain links TRBV25-1 to TRBJ1-1; D remains unclear. Germline CDR1 and CDR2: MGHDK and SYGVNS. V was shortened by 2 bases and J by 1 base, with 5 bases between the two germline ends. The CDR3 totals 13 residues. CDR3 residues: CASSERANTEAFF. Here the CDR3 DNA reads TGTGCCAGCAGTGAAAGGGCGAACACTGAAGCTTTCTTT.

This clone was recorded a few times. V and J are TRBV6-5 and TRBJ2-2; 7 bases are shared with TRBD1. J gave up 7 bases and V 5 bases, and 10 bases lay outside the gene matches. The CDR3 totals 15 residues. Germline assignment: CDR1 MNHEY and CDR2 SVGAGI. The CDR3 nucleotides are TGTGCCAGCAGTATTGACAGGGCGGCGGGCGGGGAGCTGTTTTTT. It encodes CASSIDRAAGGELFF.

This clone was observed at least ten times. This chain connects TRBV7-9 to TRBJ2-2, with D unclear. The V end lost 0 bases, the J end lost 7 bases, and 6 bases lay between the germline ends. The CDR3 sequence is 13 residues long. CDR1 and CDR2 from the germline V gene are SEHNR and FQNEAQ (reference sequence). The CDR3 is CASSLAVNGELFF. The CDR3 region has the DNA TGTGCCAGCAGCTTAGCGGTGAACGGGGAGCTGTTTTTT.

This clone was seen a single time. An end of the junction differs from the germline gene, which may be a read error. The chain carries TRBV6-1 and TRBJ2-5; 9 nucleotides align to TRBD1. CDR1 and CDR2 from the germline V gene are MNHNS and SASEGT. This CDR3 has 12 residues. This CDR3 reads CASSHNPGQGHF. In nucleotides, the CDR3 is TGTGCCAGCAGCCACAACCCGGGACAGGGACACTTC.

This clone came up a few times. This sequence joins TRBV30 and TRBJ1-1, with 7 bases that match TRBD1. The CDR3 spans 16 residues. With 2 bases clipped from V and 1 base from J, the junction kept 10 bases outside the gene matches. Germline values: CDR1 GTSNPN, CDR2 SVGIG (reference sequence). CDR3 in amino acids: CAWSPWTGQGNTEAFF. The CDR3 nucleotides read TGTGCCTGGAGTCCCTGGACAGGCCAAGGGAACACTGAAGCTTTCTTT. Looking up the rest from reference TRBV30 and TRBJ1-1 gives the full variable domain: SQTIHQWPATLVQPVGSPLSLECTVEGTSNPNLYWYRQAAGRGLQLLFYSVGIGQISSEVPQNLSASRPQDRQFILSSKKLLLSDSGFYLCAWSPWTGQGNTEAFFGQGTRLTVV.

Here the CDR3 DNA reads TGCGCCAGCAGCCAAGTGGTAAATAATTCACCCCTCCACTTT. This translates into CASSQVVNNSPLHF. The chain uses TRBV4-1 and TRBJ1-6, with D hard to call. V lost 1 base to trimming and J lost 5 bases, with 6 bases between them. Germline CDR1 is MGHRA and CDR2 is YSYEKL. The CDR3 length is 14 residues.

In this sample, this clone turned up many times. The V call is TRBV7-9, the J call TRBJ2-7; 10 bases line up with TRBD1. This CDR3 region has 15 residues. Germline V gives CDR1 SEHNR, CDR2 FQNEAQ (reference sequence). Germline trimming cut 0 bases from V and 7 bases from J; bases unmatched to any gene: 6. Written as DNA, the CDR3 is TGTGCCAGCAGCTTAGCGGGACAGGGGCGGTATGAGCAGTACTTC. Its translation: CASSLAGQGRYEQYF.

A few counts support this clone. The J gene is TRBJ2-5, the V gene TRBV10-3; D call uncertain. Germline loops: CDR1 ENHRY, CDR2 SYGVKD. V lost 10 bases, J lost 0 bases, and 15 bases lay in between. CDR3 length equals 14 residues. The CDR3 DNA is TGTGCCAGCAGGCCCGGTCCGTACCAAGAGACCCAGTACTTC. Amino acid sequence: CASRPGPYQETQYF.